This T cell receptor beta chain was captured by sequencing in a study of cytomegalovirus exposure and HLA in healthy donors. Study results and limitations: The classifier reportedly diagnosed cytomegalovirus status with high sensitivity and specificity. There were fewer than 200 TCR beta chains listed as cytomegalovirus-associated. Subsequent analysis showed first-cohort TCR clusters tending to co-occur in 120 validation repertoires.

Sequencing was performed with immunoSEQ multiplex PCR; in TCRdb, only in-frame clones are kept and a portion is missing. The sample consists of 65,000 to 75,000 clones, 94% of them appearing once. With 3 bases removed from V and 4 bases from J, the gap between germline ends came to 13 bases. Germline lookup yields CDR1 KGHSH and CDR2 LQKENI. The CDR3 runs to 15 residues. In the case of this clone: Its antigen is as yet unknown.

The sample was PBMCs. The gene calls are TRBV18 and TRBJ1-5, with D possibly being TRBD1 (6 bases). This TCR was sampled from a man aged 18 to 30 in good health and CMV-seropositive. CDR3 coding DNA: TGTGCCAGCTCACCCGAGGGGGGGGGTAATCAGCCCCAGCATTTT. It yields the protein CASSPEGGGNQPQHF.